The clone carrying this TCR beta chain was counted at least ten times. Its antigen is currently unknown. This sample is part of a study of T cells in Graves' hyperthyroidism and ophthalmopathy. Among the patients, aged 18 to 65, hyperthyroidism was newly diagnosed and had lasted under 2 months. Study-level points and caveats: Ophthalmopathy, which appeared later, was predicted by the model a median about 5.9 months before onset. A model of 13 V-J features distinguished ophthalmopathy from stable hyperthyroidism.

From germline, CDR1 is MNHNS and CDR2 SASEGT. Trimming took 5 bases from V and 8 from J, leaving 21 bases between them. The CDR3 totals 15 residues. Amplification of TCR beta CDR3 regions was performed using RNA transcripts as template. First-round RT-PCR with HTBI primers amplified the TCR CDR3 region. TCRdb re-derived calls from the multiplex PCR reads in MiXCR, one entry per CDR3 protein. The data show 160,000 or so distinct CDR3 sequences, less than 10% seen once. Material for sequencing was blood. The chain employs TRBV6-1 and TRBJ1-2; D is unclear. The sequence was collected from a woman aged 18-29 years with Graves' hyperthyroidism that later progressed to Graves' ophthalmopathy. This chain's CDR3 is CASSKRWKVSWGYTF. CDR3 nucleotides: TGTGCCAGCAGTAAAAGGTGGAAGGTCTCTTGGGGCTACACCTTC.